What follows are 28 T cell receptor beta chains derived from one specimen sequenced in a study of T-cell memory formation after mild COVID-19. TCRdb recomputed calls from the 5' RACE reads with MiXCR, one row per CDR3 protein. This repertoire shows around 250,000 distinct CDR3 sequences, around 15% found once; its top ten account for around a fifth. Input material: PBMCs or a T cell subset sorted from them (not recorded which). These receptors all stem from a man between 18 and 29 years old who had mild COVID-19 (a few samples of this study predate the infection). Cell type and time point are not known.

A few counts support this clonotype. The genes are TRBV5-6 and TRBJ1-4; D is unresolved. CDR3 length equals 13 residues. Deletions cut 4 bases from V and 8 bases from J, with 12 bases between. Germline V gene lookup returns CDR1 SGHDT and CDR2 YYEEEE. In DNA form, the CDR3 reads TGTGCCAGCAGCGTGCGGATCGAAGAAAAACTGTTTTTT. Amino acids: CASSVRIEEKLFF.

The table lists this clonotype with a few counts. This rearrangement joins TRBV29-1 to TRBJ1-2, with no clear D. With 4 bases removed from V and 7 bases from J, the gap between germline ends came to 19 bases. CDR3 length: 14 residues. CDR1 and CDR2 (germline): SQVTM, ANQGSEA. The CDR3 reads CSVARGLGTGGYTF. The CDR3 DNA sequence: TGCAGCGTTGCACGAGGGCTGGGTACTGGTGGCTACACCTTC.

This clonotype was seen at least ten times. The rearrangement uses TRBV7-2 and TRBJ2-7, with 11 nucleotides matching TRBD2. The CDR3 extends over 15 amino acids. V gave up 6 bases and J gave up 2 bases; unmatched junction bases: 6. The germline V gene encodes CDR1 SGHTA and CDR2 FQGNSA. CDR3 amino acids: CASSILAGGTYEQYV. The CDR3 bases are TGTGCCAGCAGTATTCTAGCGGGGGGAACCTACGAGCAGTACGTC.

The chain has TRBV27 and TRBJ1-4; the D is unclear. CDR1 and CDR2 (germline): MNHEY, SMNVEV (reference sequence). V was trimmed by 2 bases and J by 5 bases, leaving 12 bases between them. The CDR3 runs to 15 residues. The CDR3 reads CASSLVRVGNEKLFF. CDR3 DNA: TGTGCCAGCAGTTTAGTAAGGGTCGGAAATGAAAAACTGTTTTTT. Full variable domain (outside the CDR3, taken from reference TRBV27 and TRBJ1-4): EAQVTQNPRYLITVTGKKLTVTCSQNMNHEYMSWYRQDPGLGLRQIYYSMNVEVTDKGDVPEGYKVSRKEKRNFPLILESPSPNQTSLYFCASSLVRVGNEKLFFGSGTQLSVL.

The chain recombines TRBV6-2 or TRBV6-3 with TRBJ2-1; a weak D match, TRBD2 (6 bases). Germline V gives CDR1 MNHEY, CDR2 SVGEGT. The CDR3 extends over 14 amino acids. V was trimmed by 6 bases and J by 10 bases, leaving 19 bases between them. This CDR3 is CASRFRDLNGEQFF. The CDR3 bases are TGTGCCAGCAGATTCCGGGACTTAAATGGCGAGCAGTTCTTC.

The chain combines TRBV4-1 with TRBJ1-3, with unresolved D. The CDR3 spans 21 residues. V was trimmed by 0 bases and J by 0 bases, leaving 24 bases between them. From germline, CDR1 is MGHRA and CDR2 YSYEKL. The CDR3 is CASSQDHLRLVTKSSGNTIYF. The DNA for the CDR3 is TGCGCCAGCAGCCAAGACCACCTTCGATTGGTGACTAAAAGCTCTGGAAACACCATATATTTT.

This chain links TRBV5-1 with TRBJ2-1, with D perhaps matching TRBD2 (7 bases). Germline CDR1 is SGHRS and CDR2 is YFSETQ. This CDR3 is built from 16 residues. With 2 bases removed from V and 6 bases from J, the gap between germline ends came to 18 bases. This CDR3 is CASSFWGGPMGNEQFF. Written as DNA, the CDR3 is TGCGCCAGCAGCTTCTGGGGGGGCCCGATGGGCAATGAGCAGTTCTTC.

There are a few counts of this clonotype. This chain connects TRBV10-3 to TRBJ1-4; no clear D. This CDR3 is built from 12 residues. Germline V lookup: CDR1 ENHRY, CDR2 SYGVKD. Trimming took 2 bases from V and 8 from J, leaving 6 bases between them. The CDR3 sequence: CAISEAAEKLFF. CDR3 DNA sequence: TGTGCCATCAGTGAGGCCGCCGAAAAACTGTTTTTT.

This clonotype was seen ten or more times. The rearrangement links TRBV12-3 or TRBV12-4 to TRBJ1-1; tentatively, D is TRBD1 (6 bases). The CDR3 is 13 amino acids. V lost 6 bases and J lost 7, with 15 bases in between. The CDR3 DNA reads TGTGCCAGCAGCCAACTGACAGGTTTTGAAGCTTTCTTT. This codes for CASSQLTGFEAFF.

This sequence joins TRBV7-2 and TRBJ1-6; no firm D call. The CDR3 has 15 residues. The ends were cut back, 1 base at V and 10 bases at J, with 14 bases in the middle. CDR1 SGHTA and CDR2 FQGNSA come from the germline V gene. The CDR3 loop is CASSLVGGVGSPLHF. The CDR3 DNA sequence: TGTGCCAGCAGCTTAGTTGGCGGGGTAGGGTCACCCCTCCACTTT.

This clonotype showed up many times. J is TRBJ2-7 and V is TRBV4-1; 10 nucleotides line up with TRBD1. The J segment lost 4 bases and the V segment lost 3 bases, leaving 3 bases of the junction unmatched. Germline V gene data show CDR1 as MGHRA and CDR2 as YSYEKL. The CDR3 has 14 residues. The CDR3 spells CASSQGTGDYEQYF. CDR3 in DNA: TGCGCCAGCAGCCAGGGGACAGGGGATTACGAGCAGTACTTC.

There are a few counts of this clonotype. The chain carries TRBV4-3 and TRBJ2-4; D uncertain. Trimming removed 0 bases from V and 6 bases from J, with 12 bases in between. The germline gives CDR1 LGHNA, CDR2 YSLEER. This CDR3 comprises 15 residues. CDR3 sequence reads: CASSQDYLTLNIQYF. CDR3 nucleotides: TGCGCCAGCAGCCAAGACTATTTGACACTAAACATTCAGTACTTC.

In DNA, the CDR3 is TGCGCCAGCAGCTTGGGGGGGGCCGCCCCGGATACGCAGTATTTT. Translated, it gives CASSLGGAAPDTQYF. The chain couples TRBV5-1 to TRBJ2-3; possibly TRBD1 or TRBD2 for D (6 bases each). Germline V lookup: CDR1 SGHRS, CDR2 YFSETQ. The CDR3 has 15 amino acids. Trimming stripped 0 bases from V and 6 bases from J, with 14 bases between.

This clonotype was counted between two and nine times. The chain recombines TRBV10-3 with TRBJ2-3; 12 nucleotides align to TRBD2. After removal of 10 bases from V and 0 bases from J, the junction contained 8 bases not matched to a gene. Germline-derived CDR1 and CDR2 are ENHRY and SYGVKD. This CDR3 is built from 16 residues. The CDR3 DNA sequence: TGTGCCACGGTTGGACTAGCGGGGACTAGCACAGATACGCAGTATTTT. Encoded protein: CATVGLAGTSTDTQYF.

The gene calls are TRBV4-3 and TRBJ2-1, with TRBD2 identical over 9 bases. CDR3 size: 18 residues. Trimming cost V 1 base and J 8 bases; bases outside gene matches: 15. The germline gives CDR1 LGHNA, CDR2 YSLEER. CDR3 bases: TGCGCCAGCAGCCAAGTCCTTCCAGCGGGGGGATTTATGTATGAGCAGTTCTTC. It encodes CASSQVLPAGGFMYEQFF.

This clonotype turned up a few times. The chain combines TRBV7-3 with TRBJ2-4, with D possibly being TRBD1 (6 bases). Trimming took off 5 bases at V and 6 bases at J, with 11 bases between the two ends. This CDR3 has 13 residues. Germline V gene sequence: CDR1 SGHTA, CDR2 FQGTGA. CDR3 sequence reads: CASSVDRSNIQYF. CDR3 coding DNA: TGTGCCAGCAGCGTCGACAGGTCAAACATTCAGTACTTC.

This clonotype was seen at least ten times. V and J are TRBV7-9 and TRBJ2-1; tentatively, D is TRBD2 (7 bases). V was trimmed by 4 bases and J by 7 bases, leaving 20 bases between them. CDR3 length: 16 amino acids. CDR1 is SEHNR and CDR2 is FQNEAQ in the germline V gene (reference sequence). In DNA form, the CDR3 reads TGTGCCAGCAGCTCGAGGGGGGGCCTCGGAGTTAATGAGCAGTTCTTC. This translates into CASSSRGGLGVNEQFF.

The rearrangement uses TRBV10-3 and TRBJ1-3; 7 bases match TRBD1. Germline trimming cut 7 bases from V and 6 bases from J; bases unmatched to any gene: 3. The germline V gene has CDR1 ENHRY and CDR2 SYGVKD. The CDR3 extends over 12 amino acids. In nucleotides, the CDR3 is TGTGCCATCATGGAGGGGGCAAACACCATATATTTT. This sequence encodes CAIMEGANTIYF.

CDR3 residues: CASSQEGGALLYGYTF. DNA for the CDR3: TGCGCCAGCAGCCAAGAAGGAGGGGCACTGCTCTATGGCTACACCTTC. The V gene is TRBV4-1, the J gene TRBJ1-2; a weak D match, TRBD1 (5 bases). This CDR3 is built from 16 residues. With 0 bases removed from V and 4 bases from J, the gap between germline ends came to 15 bases. Germline CDR1 is MGHRA and CDR2 is YSYEKL.

The CDR3, as DNA: TGTGCCACCAGGGGGGGGTCAGATACGCAGTATTTT. Its translation is CATRGGSDTQYF. This chain connects TRBV24-1 to TRBJ2-3; 7 bases match TRBD2. Trimming took 7 bases from V and 4 from J; bases not matched to a gene: 1. There are 12 residues in the CDR3. Per the germline V gene, CDR1 is KGHDR and CDR2 is SFDVKD.

This clonotype was seen a handful of times. The chain joins TRBV5-5 to TRBJ2-7; the D is unclear. CDR1 SGHKS and CDR2 YYEKEE come from the germline V gene (reference sequence). V dropped 0 bases and J dropped 7 bases, with 11 bases sitting between them. The CDR3 has 13 residues. CDR3 amino acids: CASSLAEDLEQYV. CDR3 bases: TGTGCCAGCAGCTTGGCCGAGGATCTTGAGCAGTACGTC.

The rearrangement uses TRBV7-8 and TRBJ2-3; D unclear. Germline lookup yields CDR1 SGHVS and CDR2 FQNEAQ. V was pared by 1 base and J by 5 bases, with 10 bases between. There are 14 residues in the CDR3. The CDR3 is CASSLDGPLDTQYF. CDR3 in DNA: TGTGCCAGCAGCTTAGATGGGCCGTTAGATACGCAGTATTTT.

V and J are TRBV12-3 or TRBV12-4 and TRBJ2-2; 8 bases match TRBD2. After removal of 7 bases from V and 4 bases from J, the junction contained 2 bases not matched to a gene. The CDR3 runs 13 residues. In nucleotides, the CDR3 is TGTGCCAGCATAGCGGGGAGCACCGGGGAGCTGTTTTTT. Amino acids: CASIAGSTGELFF.

Ten or more counts support this clonotype. This chain uses TRBV20-1 with TRBJ2-1; D may be TRBD2 (6 bases). There are 16 residues in the CDR3. Deletions cut 1 base from V and 8 bases from J, with 21 bases between. Germline V gene data show CDR1 as DFQATT and CDR2 as SNEGSKA (reference sequence). This chain's CDR3 is CSARAEGYPLGHEQFF. The CDR3 DNA sequence: TGCAGTGCTAGAGCGGAGGGGTATCCCCTAGGGCATGAGCAGTTCTTC.

This clonotype was counted a few times. This chain connects TRBV5-1 to TRBJ2-3; unclear D gene. This CDR3 contains 20 residues. Germline V lookup: CDR1 SGHRS, CDR2 YFSETQ. The V gene lost 0 bases and the J gene lost 2 bases, with 25 bases spanning the gap. The CDR3 DNA reads as TGCGCCAGCAGCTTGGGGAATAGCCCCGCATCCCGAACCTACACAGATACGCAGTATTTT. It yields the protein CASSLGNSPASRTYTDTQYF.

This clonotype turned up a few times. The chain combines TRBV20-1 with TRBJ2-1; 8 bases align to TRBD1. CDR1 is DFQATT, CDR2 SNEGSKA, per germline (reference sequence). Trimming removed 0 bases from V and 1 base from J; junction bases left unmatched: 5. The CDR3 is 16 residues long. CDR3 coding DNA: TGCAGTGCTAGAGATGGGCGGACAGGGTCCTACAATGAGCAGTTCTTC. Translated: CSARDGRTGSYNEQFF.

This chain joins TRBV12-3 or TRBV12-4 and TRBJ1-1, with 7 nucleotides matching TRBD1. V lost 8 bases and J lost 4; bases outside the gene matches: 7. This CDR3 is 13 amino acids long. The CDR3 is CASGTGESTEAFF. The CDR3 nucleotides read TGTGCCAGCGGTACAGGGGAGTCCACTGAAGCTTTCTTT.

At least ten counts were recorded for this clonotype. This chain joins TRBV7-2 and TRBJ2-5; 11 nucleotides match TRBD1. The junction had 7 bases not matched to a gene; V was cut back by 5 bases and J by 5 bases. CDR3 length equals 15 residues. Germline V gene lookup returns CDR1 SGHTA and CDR2 FQGNSA. The CDR3 DNA is TGTGCCAGCAGCCGGGACAGGGGGATTAAGGAGACCCAGTACTTC. This codes for CASSRDRGIKETQYF.